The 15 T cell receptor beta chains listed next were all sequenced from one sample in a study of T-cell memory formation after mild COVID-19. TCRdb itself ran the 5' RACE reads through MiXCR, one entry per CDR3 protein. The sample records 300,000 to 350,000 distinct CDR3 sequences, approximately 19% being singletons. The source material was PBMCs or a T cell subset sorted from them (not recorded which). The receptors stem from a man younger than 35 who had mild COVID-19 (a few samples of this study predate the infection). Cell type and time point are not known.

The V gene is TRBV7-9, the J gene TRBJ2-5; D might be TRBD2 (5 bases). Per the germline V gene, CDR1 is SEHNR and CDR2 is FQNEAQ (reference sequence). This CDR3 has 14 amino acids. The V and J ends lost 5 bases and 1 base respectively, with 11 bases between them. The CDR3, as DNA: TGTGCCAGCAGCAGGACCGGGATCCAAGAGACCCAGTACTTC. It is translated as CASSRTGIQETQYF. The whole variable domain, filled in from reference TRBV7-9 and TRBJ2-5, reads DTGVSQNPRHKITKRGQNVTFRCDPISEHNRLYWYRQTLGQGPEFLTYFQNEAQLEKSRLLSDRFSAERPKGSFSTLEIQRTEQGDSAMYLCASSRTGIQETQYFGPGTRLLVL.

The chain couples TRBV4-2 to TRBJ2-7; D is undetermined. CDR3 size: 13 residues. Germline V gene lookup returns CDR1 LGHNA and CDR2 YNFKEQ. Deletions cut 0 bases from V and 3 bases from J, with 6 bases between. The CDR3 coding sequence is TGTGCCAGCAGCCAAGATGAAGACTACGAGCAGTACTTC. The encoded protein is CASSQDEDYEQYF.

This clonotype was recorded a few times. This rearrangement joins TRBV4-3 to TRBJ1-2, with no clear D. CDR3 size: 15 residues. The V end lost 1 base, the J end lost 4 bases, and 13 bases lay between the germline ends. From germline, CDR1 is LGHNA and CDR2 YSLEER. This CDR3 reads CASSQATDPIYGYTF. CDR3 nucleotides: TGCGCCAGCAGCCAAGCAACAGACCCGATCTATGGCTACACCTTC.

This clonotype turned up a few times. The CDR3, as DNA: TGCGCCAGCAGCGAAGAACCGGGACAGGGCCACGAGCAGTACTTC. Translating it yields CASSEEPGQGHEQYF. V is TRBV5-1 and J is TRBJ2-7; 9 positions agree with TRBD1. The CDR3 length is 15 residues. CDR1 and CDR2 from the germline V gene are SGHRS and YFSETQ. With 4 bases clipped from V and 5 bases from J, the junction kept 10 bases outside the gene matches.

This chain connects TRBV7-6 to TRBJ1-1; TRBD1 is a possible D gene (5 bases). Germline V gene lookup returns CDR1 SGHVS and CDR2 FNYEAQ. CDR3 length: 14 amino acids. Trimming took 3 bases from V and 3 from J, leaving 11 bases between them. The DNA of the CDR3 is TGTGCCAGCAGCTTTAATTCGGGGGACACTGAAGCTTTCTTT. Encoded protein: CASSFNSGDTEAFF.

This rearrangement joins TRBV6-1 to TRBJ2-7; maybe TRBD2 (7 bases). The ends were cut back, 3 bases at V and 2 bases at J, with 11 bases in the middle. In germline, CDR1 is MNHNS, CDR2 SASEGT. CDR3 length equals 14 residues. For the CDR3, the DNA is TGTGCCAGCAGTGACAGGGGAGGGCCCTACGAGCAGTACTTC. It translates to CASSDRGGPYEQYF.

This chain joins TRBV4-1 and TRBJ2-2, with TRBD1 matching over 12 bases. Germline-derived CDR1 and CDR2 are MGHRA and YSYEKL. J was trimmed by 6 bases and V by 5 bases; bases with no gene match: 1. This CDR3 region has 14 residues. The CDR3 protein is CASSGTGGPGELFF. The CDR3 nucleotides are TGCGCCAGCAGCGGGACAGGGGGCCCCGGGGAGCTGTTTTTT.

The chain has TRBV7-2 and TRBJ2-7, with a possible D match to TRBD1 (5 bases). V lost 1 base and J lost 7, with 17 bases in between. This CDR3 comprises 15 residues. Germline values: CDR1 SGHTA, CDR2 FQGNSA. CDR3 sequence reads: CASSLDQGSSWEQYV. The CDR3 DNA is TGTGCCAGCAGCTTAGATCAGGGTTCCTCTTGGGAGCAGTACGTC.

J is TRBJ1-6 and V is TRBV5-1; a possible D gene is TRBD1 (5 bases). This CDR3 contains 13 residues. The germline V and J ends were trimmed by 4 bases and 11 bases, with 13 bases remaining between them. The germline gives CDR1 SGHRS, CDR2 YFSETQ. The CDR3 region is CASSGALGAPLHF. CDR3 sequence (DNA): TGCGCCAGCAGCGGGGCCCTCGGGGCACCCCTCCACTTT.

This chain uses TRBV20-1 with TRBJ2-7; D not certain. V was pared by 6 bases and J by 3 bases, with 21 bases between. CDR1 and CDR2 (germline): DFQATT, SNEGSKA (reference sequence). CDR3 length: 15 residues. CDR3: CSAPPNPAYHYEQYF. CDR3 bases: TGCAGTGCACCCCCCAACCCGGCATACCACTACGAGCAGTACTTC.

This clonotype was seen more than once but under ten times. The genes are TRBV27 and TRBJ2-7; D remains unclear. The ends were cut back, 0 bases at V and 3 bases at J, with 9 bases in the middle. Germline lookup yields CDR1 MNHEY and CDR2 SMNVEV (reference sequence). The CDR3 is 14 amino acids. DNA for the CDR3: TGTGCCAGCAGTTTATCGGTGAGCAACTACGAGCAGTACGTC. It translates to CASSLSVSNYEQYV.

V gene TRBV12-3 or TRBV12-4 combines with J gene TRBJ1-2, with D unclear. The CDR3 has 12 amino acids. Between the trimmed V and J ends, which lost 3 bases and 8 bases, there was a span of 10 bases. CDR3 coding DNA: TGTGCCAGCAGTTTCGGTATGGGAGGCTACACCTTC. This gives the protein CASSFGMGGYTF.

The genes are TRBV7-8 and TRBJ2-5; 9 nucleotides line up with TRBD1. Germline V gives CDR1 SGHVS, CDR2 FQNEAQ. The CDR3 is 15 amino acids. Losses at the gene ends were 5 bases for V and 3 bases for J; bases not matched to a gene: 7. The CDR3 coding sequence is TGTGCCAGCAGCCCTAACCGGGACAGGGAAGAGACCCAGTACTTC. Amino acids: CASSPNRDREETQYF.

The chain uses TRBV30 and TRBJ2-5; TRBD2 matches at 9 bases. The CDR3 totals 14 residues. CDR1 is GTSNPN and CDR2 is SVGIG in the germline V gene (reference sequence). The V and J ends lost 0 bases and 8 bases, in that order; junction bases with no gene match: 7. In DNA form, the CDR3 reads TGTGCCTGGAGTGTTAGCGGGGGTCTTCTAACCCAGTACTTC. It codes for CAWSVSGGLLTQYF. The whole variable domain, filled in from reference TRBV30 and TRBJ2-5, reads SQTIHQWPATLVQPVGSPLSLECTVEGTSNPNLYWYRQAAGRGLQLLFYSVGIGQISSEVPQNLSASRPQDRQFILSSKKLLLSDSGFYLCAWSVSGGLLTQYFGPGTRLLVL.

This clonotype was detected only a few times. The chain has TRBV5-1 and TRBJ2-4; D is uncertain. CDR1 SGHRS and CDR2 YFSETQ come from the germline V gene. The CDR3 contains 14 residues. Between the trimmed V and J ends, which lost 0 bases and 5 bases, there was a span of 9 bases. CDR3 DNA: TGCGCCAGCAGCTTGGGTGGTACAGAAAACATTCAGTACTTC. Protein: CASSLGGTENIQYF. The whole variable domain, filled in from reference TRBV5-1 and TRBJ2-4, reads KAGVTQTPRYLIKTRGQQVTLSCSPISGHRSVSWYQQTPGQGLQFLFEYFSETQRNKGNFPGRFSGRQFSNSRSEMNVSTLELGDSALYLCASSLGGTENIQYFGAGTRLSVL.